The 17 T cell receptor beta chains below come from one sample, sequenced in a study of blood T cells in healthy people across ages. Combining a sample-barcoded 5' primer with a J-beta primer mix, a second PCR ran for roughly 6 to 11 cycles. A single record per CDR3 protein comes from TCRdb applying MiXCR to the 5' RACE reads. This table has some 780,000 distinct CDR3 sequences, roughly three fifths appearing once. Sample: blood. The receptors shown here come from a man aged 35 to 55 in good health.

This clonotype was seen more than once but under ten times. The J gene is TRBJ2-6, the V gene TRBV2; D may correspond to TRBD1 or TRBD2 (5 bases each). The germline gives CDR1 SNHLY, CDR2 FYNNEI. CDR3 size: 15 residues. In nucleotides, the CDR3 is TGTGCTTCGGGGCAATGGGGGTCTGGGGCCAACGTCCTGACTTTC. It codes for CASGQWGSGANVLTF.

This sequence joins TRBV11-3 and TRBJ1-1, with D tentatively TRBD1 (5 bases). This CDR3 spans 15 amino acids. Germline assignment: CDR1 SGHNT and CDR2 YENEEA. The V end lost 1 base, the J end lost 0 bases, and 9 bases lay between the germline ends. CDR3 nucleotide sequence: TGTGCCAGCAGCTTAGGTGGGACCATGAACACTGAAGCTTTCTTT. Translation gives CASSLGGTMNTEAFF.

This chain uses TRBV20-1 with TRBJ1-2, with D maybe TRBD1 (5 bases). Germline V gene lookup returns CDR1 DFQATT and CDR2 SNEGSKA (reference sequence). V was pared by 6 bases and J by 0 bases, with 23 bases between. This CDR3 is 17 amino acids long. As DNA, the CDR3 is TGCAGTGCCGACACGACCCGAGGGGCCTCTTCTAACTATGGCTACACCTTC. It is translated as CSADTTRGASSNYGYTF.

The chain recombines TRBV7-9 with TRBJ1-1, with TRBD1 matching over 7 bases. The CDR3 extends over 13 amino acids. From germline, CDR1 is SEHNR and CDR2 FQNEAQ (reference sequence). The J segment lost 5 bases and the V segment lost 5 bases, leaving 5 bases of the junction unmatched. CDR3: CASSPTGPTEAFF. CDR3 in DNA: TGTGCCAGCAGCCCGACAGGGCCAACTGAAGCTTTCTTT.

The V gene is TRBV28, the J gene TRBJ2-7; the match to TRBD1 covers 7 bases. CDR1 MDHEN and CDR2 SYDVKM come from the germline V gene. V was pared by 4 bases and J by 4 bases, with 16 bases of the junction left unmatched. The CDR3 loop spans 17 amino acids. Written as DNA, the CDR3 is TGTGCCAGCAGTTATCTGTTCGGACCGGGACAGAAGTACGAGCAGTACTTC. Amino acids: CASSYLFGPGQKYEQYF.

The chain joins TRBV12-3 or TRBV12-4 to TRBJ1-4; the D is unclear. With 1 base removed from V and 3 bases from J, the gap between germline ends came to 9 bases. This CDR3 spans 15 amino acids. CDR3 DNA: TGTGCCAGCAGTTTAGACGGCAGTTCTAATGAAAAACTGTTTTTT. Translation: CASSLDGSSNEKLFF.

This clonotype was seen more than once but under ten times. This chain uses TRBV29-1 with TRBJ2-4, with a tentative D call TRBD2 (6 bases). Trimming pared 2 bases from V and 8 bases from J, leaving 13 bases between. This CDR3 contains 13 residues. In germline, CDR1 is SQVTM, CDR2 ANQGSEA. This CDR3 is CSVEPGGKDIQYF. The CDR3 DNA sequence: TGCAGCGTTGAACCCGGGGGAAAAGACATTCAGTACTTC.

The chain carries TRBV4-1 and TRBJ2-2; D perhaps matches TRBD1 (6 bases). The CDR3 covers 16 residues. The germline gives CDR1 MGHRA, CDR2 YSYEKL. Trimming took off 4 bases at V and 4 bases at J, with 16 bases between the two ends. The CDR3 sequence: CASSRIGGPGTGELFF. For the CDR3, the DNA is TGCGCCAGCAGCCGGATAGGGGGACCGGGCACCGGGGAGCTGTTTTTT.

This clonotype was seen once. Possible read error: a much larger clone is one base away. This chain connects TRBV12-3 or TRBV12-4 to TRBJ1-6; 8 bases match TRBD1. The CDR3 length is 15 residues. CDR3 loop: CTSRSGQGLNSPLHF. CDR3 coding DNA: TGTACCAGCAGGAGCGGACAGGGCTTGAATTCACCCCTCCACTTT.

This clonotype was seen a few times. The CDR3 loop is CSVDSGRERTDTQYF. As DNA, the CDR3 is TGCAGCGTGGATAGCGGGAGGGAAAGAACAGATACGCAGTATTTT. The J gene is TRBJ2-3, the V gene TRBV29-1; 11 nucleotides agree with TRBD2. In germline, CDR1 is SQVTM, CDR2 ANQGSEA. J was trimmed by 3 bases and V by 6 bases; bases with no gene match: 8. The CDR3 spans 15 residues.

The rearrangement uses TRBV20-1 and TRBJ2-3; tentative D call: TRBD2 (5 bases). The CDR3 runs 15 residues. With 1 base removed from V and 3 bases from J, the gap between germline ends came to 14 bases. Germline CDR1 is DFQATT and CDR2 is SNEGSKA (reference sequence). The CDR3 DNA reads as TGCAGTGCTAGAGTCGGACTGGATATAACAGATACGCAGTATTTT. Its translation: CSARVGLDITDTQYF.

With respect to this clonotype: This may stem from a read error, because a much larger clone lies one nucleotide away. The rearrangement joins TRBV6-5 to TRBJ2-3; 8 nucleotides match TRBD1. Germline values: CDR1 MNHEY, CDR2 SVGAGI. This CDR3 region has 16 residues. CDR3 nucleotide sequence: TGTGCCAGCAGTTACGATCAGGGGGCAGGTACAGATACGCGGTATTTT. Translating gives CASSYDQGAGTDTRYF.

V gene TRBV6-6 combines with J gene TRBJ2-4, with 8 positions matching TRBD2. The J call is in doubt because the DNA end fits TRBJ2-5 better. The CDR3 covers 17 residues. Germline CDR1 and CDR2: MNHNY and SVGAGI (reference sequence). In nucleotides, the CDR3 is TGTGCCAGCAGTTCTTTAGGGGGAGCGGGGGCCGTGGAGACCCAGTACTTC. As protein: CASSSLGGAGAVETQYF.

The sample holds a few counts of this clonotype. V and J are TRBV29-1 and TRBJ2-1, with 10 nucleotides matching TRBD2. Germline CDR1 is SQVTM and CDR2 is ANQGSEA. J gave up 6 bases and V 4 bases, and 3 bases lay outside the gene matches. The CDR3 extends over 13 amino acids. The CDR3 protein is CSVVPSGSNEQFF. The CDR3, as DNA: TGCAGCGTTGTGCCTAGCGGGAGCAATGAGCAGTTCTTC.

This clonotype turned up a few times. The chain couples TRBV6-4 to TRBJ1-1; D unclear. The CDR3 runs to 13 residues. Germline V lookup: CDR1 MRHNA, CDR2 SNTAGT. Trimming left V 6 bases short and J 1 base short, with 9 bases between. The CDR3 protein is CASSAVPNTEAFF. The CDR3 DNA reads as TGTGCCAGCAGCGCGGTCCCGAACACTGAAGCTTTCTTT.

The V and J genes are TRBV12-3 or TRBV12-4 and TRBJ2-7; 11 bases are shared with TRBD2. V dropped 5 bases and J dropped 7; count of bases not matched to a gene: 19. CDR3 length equals 18 residues. The CDR3 sequence: CASSPFSGRARFYNEQYF. CDR3 DNA: TGTGCCAGCAGTCCTTTTAGCGGGAGGGCCCGCTTCTACAATGAGCAGTACTTC.

This clonotype has a handful of counts. This chain links TRBV7-3 with TRBJ2-5; TRBD2 matches at 13 bases. In germline, CDR1 is SGHTA, CDR2 FQGTGA. The CDR3 is made up of 15 amino acids. After removal of 0 bases from V and 5 bases from J, the junction contained 0 bases not matched to a gene. CDR3 in DNA: TGTGCCAGCAGCTTAACGGGACTAGCGGGGGAGACCCAGTACTTC. This encodes CASSLTGLAGETQYF.